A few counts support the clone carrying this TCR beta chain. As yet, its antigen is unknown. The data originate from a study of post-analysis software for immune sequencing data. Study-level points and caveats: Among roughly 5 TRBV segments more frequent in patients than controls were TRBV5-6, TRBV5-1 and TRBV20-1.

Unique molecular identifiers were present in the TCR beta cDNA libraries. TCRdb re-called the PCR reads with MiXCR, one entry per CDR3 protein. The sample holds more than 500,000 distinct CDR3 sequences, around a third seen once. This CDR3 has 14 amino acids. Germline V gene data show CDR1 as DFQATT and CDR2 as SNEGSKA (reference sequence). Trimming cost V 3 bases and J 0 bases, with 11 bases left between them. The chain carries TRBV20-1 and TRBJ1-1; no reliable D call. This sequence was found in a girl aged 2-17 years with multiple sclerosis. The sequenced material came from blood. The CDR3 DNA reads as TGCAGTGCTAGCCAGACCATCATGAACACTGAAGCTTTCTTT. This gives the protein CSASQTIMNTEAFF.